The source of this TCR beta chain is a study of T cells in Graves' hyperthyroidism and ophthalmopathy. Study-wide context: Peripheral blood specimens were obtained at initial diagnosis, prior to any treatment.

PBMCs were sourced from about 10 ml fresh peripheral blood. Amplification of TCR beta CDR3 regions was performed using RNA transcripts as template. First-round RT-PCR of the TCR CDR3 relied on the HTBI primer set. TCRdb re-analysed the multiplex PCR reads in MiXCR, keeping a single row per CDR3 protein. The sample lists approximately 530,000 distinct CDR3 sequences; 15% to 20% were seen once. The CDR3 totals 14 residues. The germline V gene has CDR1 SGHRS and CDR2 YFSETQ. The germline V and J ends were trimmed by 4 bases and 5 bases, with 15 bases remaining between them. Note on this clonotype: Its cognate antigen is unknown.

Findings and limits, study-wide: Also found in blood were most expanded thyroid clonotypes above 0.001.

The receptor's source is a man aged 35-49 years with Graves' ophthalmopathy. The J gene is TRBJ1-1, the V gene TRBV5-1, with D possibly matching TRBD1 (5 bases). Material for sequencing was blood. The CDR3 reads CASSLQAGGTEAFF. The CDR3 DNA follows: TGCGCCAGCAGCCTTCAAGCCGGGGGGACTGAAGCTTTCTTT.